These T cell receptor beta chains were read from a single sample in a study of OX40 agonist ivuxolimab in advanced cancers. Libraries were prepared by immunoSEQ multiplex PCR; TCRdb keeps only in-frame clonotypes and omits some of them. The sample lists some 72,000 clones, about 90% seen once, with approximately 11% in the top ten. Sequenced material: CD4+ or CD8+ T cells sorted from blood, taken in a trial of the OX40 agonist ivuxolimab. The source of these receptors is an adult with an advanced solid tumor such as melanoma, head and neck, liver or kidney cancer. CDR3s include the opening cysteine and the closing phenylalanine or tryptophan. D genes are given only for firm matches. Size is omitted from some rows. Given values are once, few, many or a class for expanded clones.

V gene	D gene	J gene	clone size	CDR3 DNA	CDR3 protein
TRBV13	-	TRBJ2-7	-	TGTGCCAGCAGCCCCCGGGGCAGCCCCTACGAGCAGTACTTC	CASSPRGSPYEQYF
TRBV9	TRBD1	TRBJ1-2	-	TGTGCCAGCAGGGGGACAGGGGATCTCTATGGCTACACCTTC	CASRGTGDLYGYTF
TRBV27	-	TRBJ2-7	once	TGTGCCAGCAGTTTAATAGGGTACGAGCAGTACTTC	CASSLIGYEQYF
TRBV27	-	TRBJ1-1	once	TGTGCCAGCAGTTTATTGGGACCAAACACTGAAGCTTTCTTT	CASSLLGPNTEAFF
TRBV19	TRBD1	TRBJ2-7	-	TGTGCCAGTAGCACCAACAGGGGATTGAGGGAGCAGTACTTC	CASSTNRGLREQYF
TRBV9	-	TRBJ1-6	-	TGTGCCAGCAGCGTCGACAGCTCCTATAATTCACCCCTCCACTTT	CASSVDSSYNSPLHF
TRBV21-1	-	TRBJ1-2	-	TGTGCCAGCAGCAAGAACAGGGCCTATGGCTACACCTTC	CASSKNRAYGYTF
TRBV9	TRBD1	TRBJ2-1	-	TGTGCCAGCAGCGGGACAGGGAGGAAGAGCTCCTACAATGAGCAGTTCTTC	CASSGTGRKSSYNEQFF
TRBV11-2	-	TRBJ1-6	-	TGTGCCAGCAGCCCCGACGTACTTAATAATTCACCCCTCCACTTT	CASSPDVLNNSPLHF
TRBV4-1	TRBD2	TRBJ2-7	-	TGCGCCAGCAGCCAAGTGTTAGCGGGGACCACCTACGAGCAGTACTTC	CASSQVLAGTTYEQYF
TRBV5-1	-	TRBJ2-2	once	TGCGCCAGCAGCTCCCCTCGCGGGGAGCTGTTTTTT	CASSSPRGELFF
TRBV2	TRBD2	TRBJ2-1	once	TGTGCCAGCAGTGATACAGGGCGGGGGGGCTCCTACAATGAGCAGTTCTTC	CASSDTGRGGSYNEQFF
TRBV5-4	-	TRBJ2-7	once	TGTGCCAGCAGCTTGGGGGGCTACGAGCAGTACTTC	CASSLGGYEQYF
TRBV2	TRBD1	TRBJ1-2	-	TGTGCCAGCAGGTTGGAGGGGGCGAAAGGCTACACCTTC	CASRLEGAKGYTF
TRBV7-9	-	TRBJ2-1	-	TGTGCCAGCAGCTTAGGGGTTAGGGAGCAGTTCTTC	CASSLGVREQFF
TRBV9	TRBD1	TRBJ2-7	-	TGTGCCAGCAGCGTAGGACCGGGACAGGGGGCCTACGAGCAGTACTTC	CASSVGPGQGAYEQYF
TRBV27	-	TRBJ2-3	-	TGTGCCAGCAGTTTGGAAGGGGGCACAGATACGCAGTATTTT	CASSLEGGTDTQYF
TRBV4-1	TRBD1	TRBJ1-2	-	TGCGCCAGCAGCCAAGGAGACAGGGCGTTAGGAAGCGACACCTTC	CASSQGDRALGSDTF
TRBV7-9	-	TRBJ2-7	once	TGTGCCAGCAGCAGGGGGACTCCAGAGCAGTACTTC	CASSRGTPEQYF
TRBV7-8	-	TRBJ2-7	-	TGTGCCAGCAGCACCCGCGGGGGCCCCCACTACGAGCAGTACTTC	CASSTRGGPHYEQYF
TRBV11-3	TRBD1	TRBJ2-2	-	TGTGCCAGCAGCCCGTGGACAGGATCGAACACCGGGGAGCTGTTTTTT	CASSPWTGSNTGELFF
TRBV27	TRBD1	TRBJ2-1	-	TGTGCCAGCAGTTTAATTCAGGGGGCCTCCTACAATGAGCAGTTCTTC	CASSLIQGASYNEQFF
TRBV12-5	-	TRBJ2-1	-	TGTGCTAGTACCGGCGGCCGGAATGAGCAGTTCTTC	CASTGGRNEQFF
TRBV14	TRBD1	TRBJ2-3	-	TGTGCCAGCAGCCAAGATGCGGACAGGGTTGGCGATACGCAGTATTTT	CASSQDADRVGDTQYF
TRBV19	-	TRBJ1-1	-	TGTGCCAGTAGTGACGCACTATCAGGTTTGAACACTGAAGCTTTCTTT	CASSDALSGLNTEAFF
TRBV6-5	-	TRBJ2-3	once	TGTGCCAGCAGTTACTCTCAGGGACCAGATACGCAGTATTTT	CASSYSQGPDTQYF
TRBV15	-	TRBJ2-2	-	TGTGCCACCAGCACCGACAGATCGAACACCGGGGAGCTGTTTTTT	CATSTDRSNTGELFF
TRBV5-4	TRBD1	TRBJ2-5	-	TGTGCCAGCGCAACGGGACAGGGGGCCGGGGAGACCCAGTACTTC	CASATGQGAGETQYF
TRBV29-1	TRBD1	TRBJ1-2	once	TGCAGCGTCGCGGACAGGAAGGGAGGCTATGGCTACACCTTC	CSVADRKGGYGYTF
TRBV11-3	-	TRBJ2-2	-	TGTGCCAGCAGCACCCATAGCACCGGGGAGCTGTTTTTT	CASSTHSTGELFF
TRBV4-1	TRBD1	TRBJ1-1	-	TGCGCCAGCAAGGGACAGGGGTTGACTGAAGCTTTCTTT	CASKGQGLTEAFF
TRBV5-5	-	TRBJ2-2	-	TGTGCCAGCAGCTTCTCGCCTCCGGGGACGGAAGTGAACACCGGGGAGCTGTTTTTT	CASSFSPPGTEVNTGELFF
TRBV2	-	TRBJ2-7	-	TGTGCCAGCGGGGCCTACGAGCAGTACTTC	CASGAYEQYF
TRBV12-5	-	TRBJ2-6	-	TGTGCTAGTGGTTTGTCGGACGGGGCCAACGTCCTGACTTTC	CASGLSDGANVLTF
TRBV6-1	-	TRBJ2-7	-	TGTGCCAGCAGTGAGTTCAAATCTTACGAGCAGTACTTC	CASSEFKSYEQYF
TRBV4-2	-	TRBJ2-7	-	TGTGCCAGCAGCCAAGACCTGGCCTACGAGCAGTACTTC	CASSQDLAYEQYF
TRBV7-9	-	TRBJ1-1	once	TGTGCCAGCATCGGGGGTTGGACTGAAGCTTTCTTT	CASIGGWTEAFF
TRBV7-9	-	TRBJ2-2	-	TGTGCCAGCAGCTTACCCCCGTTTAACACCGGGGAGCTGTTTTTT	CASSLPPFNTGELFF
TRBV19	-	TRBJ2-7	-	TGTGCCAGTAGTCCTCGGACAGAAACCTACGAGCAGTACTTC	CASSPRTETYEQYF
TRBV11-3	-	TRBJ2-7	-	TGTGCCAGCAGCTTAGATCGAGGGACCTACGAGCAGTACTTC	CASSLDRGTYEQYF
TRBV2	TRBD1	TRBJ1-1	-	TGTGCCAGCAGCTTAGGGACAGGGCCTGAAGCTTTCTTT	CASSLGTGPEAFF
TRBV21-1	-	TRBJ1-5	-	TGTGCCAGCACCAAGGACAGGGGAAATCAGCCCCAGCATTTT	CASTKDRGNQPQHF
TRBV29-1	-	TRBJ1-2	-	TGCAGCGCCCTGAAGGAGATCAATAACAACGTCGGCTACACCTTC	CSALKEINNNVGYTF
TRBV10-3	-	TRBJ1-6	-	TGTGCCATCACAGGGACCGGGAATTCACCCCTCCACTTT	CAITGTGNSPLHF
TRBV6-1	TRBD1	TRBJ1-2	-	TGTGCCAGCAGTGAATTGTCAGGGGGACGATTAGGAGTTGGCTACACCTTC	CASSELSGGRLGVGYTF
TRBV4-1	-	TRBJ1-1	-	TGCGCCAGCAGCCAAGCAGAACCCAGATTTAGTGATGAAGCTTTCTTT	CASSQAEPRFSDEAFF
TRBV27	-	TRBJ1-6	-	TGTGCCAGCAGTCGCTACTCAAGCTCCTATAATTCACCCCTCCACTTT	CASSRYSSSYNSPLHF
TRBV4-1	TRBD2	TRBJ2-3	once	TGCGCCAGCAGCCCCGTCGAGCGGGGGTGGACAGATACGCAGTATTTT	CASSPVERGWTDTQYF
TRBV27	-	TRBJ1-1	few	TGTGCCAGCACCGATTACTACACTGAAGCTTTCTTT	CASTDYYTEAFF
TRBV27	-	TRBJ2-2	-	TGTGCCAGCAGACAGGTTCTGTCAAGCGGGGAGCTGTTTTTT	CASRQVLSSGELFF
TRBV5-1	-	TRBJ2-3	once	TGCGCCAGCAGCTTGGATCACACAGATACGCAGTATTTT	CASSLDHTDTQYF
TRBV11-2	-	TRBJ1-2	once	TGTGCCAGCAGCCAGAGCGGCAGTGACCCTAACTATGGCTACACCTTC	CASSQSGSDPNYGYTF
TRBV5-1	-	TRBJ2-7	once	TGCGCCAGCAGCTTGGGCTTGGGGGACGTCCGCGAGCAGTACTTC	CASSLGLGDVREQYF